The T cell receptor (beta chain) described here comes from a study of PD-L1 blockade in urothelial cancer. The germline CDR1 and CDR2 sequences are SEHNR and FQNEAQ (reference sequence). V dropped 4 bases and J dropped 4 bases, with 16 bases sitting between them. The CDR3 runs to 16 residues. Here immunoSEQ multiplex PCR was the method, and the copy in TCRdb shows in-frame clones only, minus some. The table lists 85,000 to 90,000 clones, 70% to 90% of them singletons. Time point of the sample: pretreatment peripheral blood. The material sequenced was PBMCs, taken around atezolizumab (anti-PD-L1) treatment. V is TRBV7-9 and J is TRBJ2-2, with a weak D call TRBD1 (6 bases). The TCR sequence derives from a man aged 60 to 75 with urothelial cancer. CDR3 protein: CASSSPPGHRTGELFF. CDR3 nucleotide sequence: TGTGCCAGCAGCTCACCACCGGGACACCGCACCGGGGAGCTGTTTTTT.